This T cell receptor beta chain is from a study of Tregs in tolerant kidney transplant recipients. The ends were cut back, 5 bases at V and 7 bases at J, with 20 bases in the middle. The CDR3 contains 15 residues. Per germline, CDR1 SGHTA and CDR2 FQGNSA. Unstimulated Tregs (CD4+CD25+CD127-) and CD4+CD25- non-Tregs were sorted from PBMCs. The data were produced by immunoSEQ multiplex PCR, yet TCRdb's version contains in-frame clones alone and is incomplete. The sample lists under 80,000 clones; roughly 85% were seen once. The table lists this clone with a few counts. V usage is TRBV7-2 and J usage is TRBJ2-5; D remains unclear. The clonotype comes from a human donor who received a combined kidney and bone marrow transplant. Sequenced here: Tregs from blood, sampled before the transplant. For the CDR3, the DNA is TGTGCCAGCAGCCCAGGCGATCGGCTCTCAGGGACCCAGTACTTC. Translation gives CASSPGDRLSGTQYF.